The clone carrying this T cell receptor beta chain was detected only once. The data were taken from a study of cytomegalovirus exposure and HLA in healthy donors. The germline gives CDR1 SGHVS, CDR2 FQNEAQ. The CDR3 has 16 amino acids. The germline V and J ends were trimmed by 0 bases and 0 bases, with 9 bases remaining between them. Primers for the PCR totalled 60 Vbeta and 13 Jbeta. Repertoires were generated with immunoSEQ multiplex PCR, while TCRdb's copy carries only in-frame clones and drops some. The table has roughly 170,000 clones, around 83% seen once. This chain uses TRBV7-8 with TRBJ1-3; weak D call: TRBD1 (5 bases). The sequenced sample consisted of PBMCs. The receptor was derived from a girl aged 2-10 years in good health and CMV-seropositive. CDR3 sequence: CASSLAPGPSGNTIYF. The CDR3 region has the DNA TGTGCCAGCAGCTTAGCCCCAGGGCCCTCTGGAAACACCATATATTTT. The full variable domain, completed using reference TRBV7-8 and TRBJ1-3, is GAGVSQSPRYKVAKRGQDVALRCDPISGHVSLFWYQQALGQGPEFLTYFQNEAQLDKSGLPSDRFFAERPEGSVSTLKIQRTQQEDSAVYLCASSLAPGPSGNTIYFGEGSWLTVV.